These 14 T cell receptor beta chains share one sample of origin, sequenced in a study of shared clonotypes between healthy human individuals. TCRdb's table, derived via immunoSEQ multiplex PCR, lists solely in-frame clones and lacks some. The table shows 1 million to 1.3 million clones, with more than 75% occurring only once. The specimen sequenced was memory CD4+ T cells from PBMCs. Subset here: CD45RA-negative fraction. The receptor set was obtained from a man younger than 35 in good health. Some clones in this sample may be carry-over from other donors' samples.

The rearrangement links TRBV5-6 to TRBJ2-7; D unclear. From germline, CDR1 is SGHDT and CDR2 YYEEEE. The CDR3 runs to 13 residues. V shed 1 base and J shed 0 bases, with 5 bases lying between them. For the CDR3, the DNA is TGTGCCAGCAGCTTGCCTAGCTCCTACGAGCAGTACTTC. This sequence encodes CASSLPSSYEQYF.

This chain connects TRBV7-6 to TRBJ1-4; the match to TRBD1 covers 10 bases. Trimming took 6 bases from V and 6 from J; bases not matched to a gene: 4. CDR1 and CDR2 from the germline V gene are SGHVS and FNYEAQ. The CDR3 has 14 amino acids. The CDR3 spells CASRRQGADEKLFF. The CDR3 coding sequence is TGTGCCAGCAGGCGACAGGGGGCCGATGAAAAACTGTTTTTT. Full variable domain (rest looked up from reference TRBV7-6 and TRBJ1-4): GAGVSQSPRYKVTKRGQDVALRCDPISGHVSLYWYRQALGQGPEFLTYFNYEAQQDKSGLPNDRFSAERPEGSISTLTIQRTEQRDSAMYRCASRRQGADEKLFFGSGTQLSVL.

This sequence joins TRBV27 and TRBJ2-2, with D maybe TRBD1 (6 bases). The CDR3 has 15 residues. The germline gives CDR1 MNHEY, CDR2 SMNVEV (reference sequence). V dropped 3 bases and J dropped 4 bases, with 12 bases sitting between them. The CDR3 here is CASSFGRGSTGELFF. The DNA for the CDR3 is TGTGCCAGCAGTTTTGGCAGGGGAAGCACCGGGGAGCTGTTTTTT.

In the case of this clone: Germline is not matched at one junction end, which may reflect a read error. CDR3 DNA sequence: TGCACCAGCAGGGTGCGGGCAGGGGCTTTCACCGGGGAGCTGTTTTTT. This encodes CTSRVRAGAFTGELFF. This chain connects TRBV5-1 to TRBJ2-2, with D perhaps TRBD1 (6 bases). CDR1 is SGHRS, CDR2 YFSETQ, per germline. The CDR3 totals 16 residues.

V gene TRBV15 combines with J gene TRBJ2-3; weak D call: TRBD2 (6 bases). V lost 4 bases and J lost 9, with 8 bases in between. The CDR3 extends over 11 amino acids. The germline V gene has CDR1 LNHNV and CDR2 YYDKDF (reference sequence). The CDR3 bases are TGTGCCACCAGCACCCGGGGGACGCAGTATTTT. This encodes CATSTRGTQYF.

V gene TRBV29-1 combines with J gene TRBJ1-5; D might be TRBD1 (5 bases). The CDR3 consists of 16 residues. Looked up from germline, CDR1 is SQVTM and CDR2 is ANQGSEA. The V end was cut by 4 bases, the J end by 0 bases, with 16 bases between. The CDR3 sequence: CSVAGPGGNSNQPQHF. The CDR3 DNA reads TGCAGCGTTGCGGGGCCAGGCGGGAATAGCAATCAGCCCCAGCATTTT.

In its sample, this clone was seen a few times. The chain links TRBV30 to TRBJ1-5; D unclear. The CDR3 totals 15 residues. Germline-derived CDR1 and CDR2 are GTSNPN and SVGIG (reference sequence). The V gene lost 3 bases and the J gene lost 1 base, with 13 bases spanning the gap. The DNA of the CDR3 is TGTGCCTGGAGGGGCAAAGGACGGAGCAATCAGCCCCAGCATTTT. As protein: CAWRGKGRSNQPQHF.

The rearrangement links TRBV5-1 to TRBJ2-7, with D perhaps matching TRBD1 (5 bases). CDR1 and CDR2 from the germline V gene are SGHRS and YFSETQ. The CDR3 spans 15 residues. V was pared by 1 base and J by 4 bases, with 15 bases between. CDR3 amino acids: CASSLTQVKGYEQYF. CDR3 nucleotide sequence: TGCGCCAGCAGCTTGACACAGGTTAAGGGTTACGAGCAGTACTTC.

This chain links TRBV30 with TRBJ2-1; 10 bases agree with TRBD1. J was trimmed by 7 bases and V by 3 bases; bases with no gene match: 6. Per the germline V gene, CDR1 is GTSNPN and CDR2 is SVGIG (reference sequence). This CDR3 region has 14 residues. The CDR3 sequence: CAWRAGQGKNEQFF. The CDR3 DNA reads as TGTGCCTGGAGGGCGGGACAGGGGAAGAATGAGCAGTTCTTC.

The chain has TRBV5-1 and TRBJ2-5; 10 bases agree with TRBD1. The CDR3 sequence is 15 residues long. Germline CDR1 SGHRS, CDR2 YFSETQ. The trim removed 3 bases at V and 5 bases at J, leaving 7 bases unmatched. The CDR3 here is CASSSGQGSSETQYF. In DNA, the CDR3 is TGCGCCAGCAGCTCGGGACAGGGGAGTTCGGAGACCCAGTACTTC.

On this clone: This likely reflects a read error, since a far larger clone is one base away. The chain has TRBV7-6 and TRBJ2-3; D remains unclear. This CDR3 spans 11 amino acids. The V end lost 1 base, the J end lost 5 bases, and 1 base lay between the germline ends. Germline CDR1 and CDR2: SGHVS and FNYEAQ. The CDR3 sequence: CASSLEDTQYF. CDR3 DNA: TGTGCCAGCAGCTTAGAAGATACGCAGTATTTT.

Points on this clone: One junction end disagrees with the germline gene, perhaps due to a read error. V and J are TRBV5-6 and TRBJ2-2, with 8 bases that match TRBD2. Germline lookup yields CDR1 SGHDT and CDR2 YYEEEE. This CDR3 has 14 amino acids. CDR3: CASSWGLESGGLFF. For the CDR3, the DNA is TGTGCCAGCAGCTGGGGACTGGAAAGCGGGGGGCTGTTTTTT.

The chain has TRBV14 and TRBJ1-2; D call uncertain. Germline-derived CDR1 and CDR2 are SGHDN and FVKESK. This CDR3 contains 15 residues. Trimming shortened V by 1 base and J by 8 bases, and 17 bases separated the two germline ends. The CDR3 sequence is CASSQGRTWSGGYTF. CDR3 DNA sequence: TGTGCCAGCAGCCAAGGCCGAACTTGGTCTGGGGGCTACACCTTC.

This clone was seen only once. This chain links TRBV19 with TRBJ1-1; the D gene is possibly TRBD1 (5 bases). The CDR3 is 15 residues long. Germline lookup yields CDR1 LNHDA and CDR2 SQIVND (reference sequence). V lost 5 bases, J lost 4 bases, and 17 bases lay in between. CDR3 residues: CASSPSTGWATEAFF. CDR3 bases: TGTGCCAGTAGTCCCTCCACAGGTTGGGCCACTGAAGCTTTCTTT.